This T cell receptor (beta chain) comes out of a study of blood T cell repertoires in COVID-19 (dated by TCRdb to about 2020). With regard to the full study: The collaborator samples originated in the United States, Italy and Spain and spanned the acute and convalescent phases of COVID-19. Samples came from the ongoing ImmuneRACE study (first 160 participants) plus 1,254 subjects from 6 global collaborators. Where available, HLA class I and class II types were obtained from metadata supplied by the sample provider rather than from assay-based typing. The dataset comprised deeply sampled blood TCRbeta repertoires from subjects exposed to, actively infected with, or recovered from COVID-19. Nearly every sample came with metadata listing a de-identified subject ID, COVID-19 status, age in years and sex. The material from the prospective study consisted of cDNA or gDNA derived from T cells, B-cell-depleted T cells, or PBMCs. The repertoires were released in a freely available public database intended as a resource for research on the immune response to SARS-CoV-2. Paper-wide results and their limitations: The quantity of clinical and demographic metadata differed by source and by participant and was supplied without curation.

Participants in the prospective study were enrolled through a virtual design, were aged about 18 to 89 years, and lived in roughly 24 United States geographic areas. In the prospective study, cohorts were assigned on the basis of participant-reported clinical history obtained from a screening survey and a study questionnaire. Recovered participants in ImmuneRACE Cohort 3 were defined by two consecutive negative NP/OP PCR tests, clearance by a healthcare professional, or resolution of symptoms. Each participant in the prospective study had whole blood, serum and a nasopharyngeal or oropharyngeal swab collected by mobile phlebotomists. Prospective study participants could optionally give additional blood draws and questionnaires over an approximately 2-month period. Before DNA extraction, prospective study blood samples were shipped either frozen or at room temperature. A few counts support this clone. No cognate antigen has been identified for it. No base quality values were provided; no much bigger clone lies one nucleotide off.

Trimmed from V: 0 bases; trimmed from J: 6 bases; junction bases lacking a gene match: 12. The CDR3 spans 17 residues, from the cysteine through the phenylalanine. The read is trimmed to its CDR3 DNA, 51 bases read in frame from base 1. The germline V gene yields SGHAT for CDR1 and FQNNGV for CDR2. TCRbeta CDR3 regions were amplified from genomic DNA using the immunoSEQ Assay, a bias-controlled multiplex PCR. As for how the authors treated the data: Nucleated cell counts per sample were estimated from amplification of reference gene primers within the assay. Sequence reads were collapsed and filtered to measure the absolute abundance of every unique TCRbeta CDR3 rearrangement. For each sample, productive Simpson clonality was calculated as the square root of Simpson's diversity index over productive rearrangements. In TCRdb, the immuneACCESS table is reduced to in-frame sequences with V and J assigned. These tables do not hold every clone; where another copy was compared, an unresolved V gene accounts for under half, and the others remain unexplained. That table supplies the V and J calls and clone size; D and trimming were determined from the DNA. In all, the sample holds a few hundred thousand clones, and about 87% of those were seen once. The ten largest clones add up to 1.3% of the sample.

The sequencing sample was made of PBMCs or T cells enriched from blood (not recorded which). The V and J segments used are TRBV11-2 and TRBJ2-7; 9 bases in the middle match TRBD1. The clonotype comes from a man under 40 who had recovered from COVID-19. CDR3 protein: CASSLDVWGTGSGEQYF. Here is the DNA: TGTGCCAGCAGCTTAGATGTTTGGGGGACAGGGAGTGGCGAGCAGTACTTC. Outside the CDR3, residues come from the reference TRBV11-2 and TRBJ2-7 proteins, so the full variable domain is: EAGVAQSPRYKIIEKRQSVAFWCNPISGHATLYWYQQILGQGPKLLIQFQNNGVVDDSQLPKDRFSAERLKGVDSTLKIQPAKLEDSAVYLCASSLDVWGTGSGEQYFGPGTRLTVT.